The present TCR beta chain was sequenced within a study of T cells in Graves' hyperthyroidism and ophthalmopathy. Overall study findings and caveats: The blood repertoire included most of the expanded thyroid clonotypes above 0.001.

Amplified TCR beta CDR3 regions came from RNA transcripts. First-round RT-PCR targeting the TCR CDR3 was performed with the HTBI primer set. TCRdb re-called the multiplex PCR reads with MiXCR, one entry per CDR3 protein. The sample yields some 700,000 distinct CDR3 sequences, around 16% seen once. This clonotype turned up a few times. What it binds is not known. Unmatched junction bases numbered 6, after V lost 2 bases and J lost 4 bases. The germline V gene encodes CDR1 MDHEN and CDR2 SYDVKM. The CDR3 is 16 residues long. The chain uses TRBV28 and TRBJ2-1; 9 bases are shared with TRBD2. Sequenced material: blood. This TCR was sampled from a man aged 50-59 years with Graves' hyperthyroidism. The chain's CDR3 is CASSLGGLALYNEQFF. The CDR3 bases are TGTGCCAGCAGTTTAGGAGGACTAGCGCTGTACAATGAGCAGTTCTTC.